The 28 T cell receptor beta chains listed next were all sequenced from one sample in a study of T cell responses to AZD1222 COVID-19 vaccine (TCRdb year 2021). The method behind the library was the immunoSEQ multiplex PCR assay. The table was pulled from immuneACCESS by TCRdb, which kept in-frame rearrangements only. Such tables lose some clones; where checked, under half of the loss comes from unresolved V genes, and the rest has no known cause. The sample table holds fewer than 110,000 clones, of which about 90% were seen once. Together, the top ten hold approximately 22% of the sample. The time point label, read with the paper, signifies: baseline before first vaccination. The sequenced sample was peripheral blood, obtained on day 0 of AZD1222 vaccination. These receptors were obtained from an adult in good health.

V gene TRBV10-1 combines with J gene TRBJ2-1, with 12 bases identical to TRBD2. This CDR3 has 18 amino acids. Germline CDR1 WNHNN, CDR2 SYGVQD (reference sequence). V shed 10 bases and J 4 bases; nucleotides not matched to a gene: 17. The CDR3 DNA reads as TGCGCCATCAATCGACTAGCGGGGGCCCGAATTCCTTACAATGAGCAGTTCTTC. Protein product: CAINRLAGARIPYNEQFF.

This clone was seen only once. The chain recombines TRBV5-1 with TRBJ2-2; 8 bases agree with TRBD1. The germline V gene encodes CDR1 SGHRS and CDR2 YFSETQ. Germline trimming cut 7 bases from V and 6 bases from J; bases unmatched to any gene: 8. CDR3 length: 14 amino acids. The CDR3 region has the DNA TGCGCCAGCGCACCTATACAGGGGGCCGGGGAGCTGTTTTTT. Residues: CASAPIQGAGELFF.

The chain employs TRBV10-1 and TRBJ2-5, with TRBD2 identical over 7 bases. The V segment lost 6 bases and the J segment 0 bases; nucleotides outside the gene matches: 4. This CDR3 is built from 14 residues. Germline CDR1 WNHNN, CDR2 SYGVQD (reference sequence). This CDR3 reads CASSSGVNQETQYF. The CDR3 DNA follows: TGCGCCAGCAGCAGCGGGGTCAACCAAGAGACCCAGTACTTC.

This clone was recorded a few times. This chain links TRBV10-2 with TRBJ2-3, with D perhaps TRBD1 (6 bases). The CDR3 is made up of 16 amino acids. Germline CDR1 WSHSY, CDR2 SAAADI. V was trimmed by 5 bases and J by 1 base, leaving 16 bases between them. The CDR3 here is CASSTHRQAGTDTQYF. The CDR3 DNA follows: TGCGCCAGCAGTACACATAGACAGGCTGGCACAGATACGCAGTATTTT.

The rearrangement joins TRBV27 to TRBJ1-4; TRBD1 aligns across 9 bases. Germline CDR1 reads MNHEY; CDR2 reads SMNVEV (reference sequence). The CDR3 covers 21 residues. Trimming at V came to 2 bases and at J to 0 bases, leaving 16 bases not matched to a gene. In nucleotides, the CDR3 is TGTGCCAGCAGTTTAAGTGGCCGATCCGGGACAGGGTTTGCAACTAATGAAAAACTGTTTTTT. Residues: CASSLSGRSGTGFATNEKLFF. Full variable domain (missing parts from reference TRBV27 and TRBJ1-4): EAQVTQNPRYLITVTGKKLTVTCSQNMNHEYMSWYRQDPGLGLRQIYYSMNVEVTDKGDVPEGYKVSRKEKRNFPLILESPSPNQTSLYFCASSLSGRSGTGFATNEKLFFGSGTQLSVL.

A single count supports this clone. The chain combines TRBV9 with TRBJ1-5, with 7 bases lining up with TRBD1. After removal of 3 bases from V and 5 bases from J, the junction contained 5 bases not matched to a gene. The CDR3 is made up of 14 amino acids. CDR1 and CDR2 (germline): SGDLS, YYNGEE. This CDR3 is CASSAYRGDQPQHF. For the CDR3, the DNA is TGTGCCAGCAGCGCATACAGGGGAGATCAGCCCCAGCATTTT.

This clone was seen once. The CDR3, as DNA: TGTGCCAGCAGCCTTGGGGGGGCCGGCGGGGAGCTGTTTTTT. It encodes CASSLGGAGGELFF. The rearrangement joins TRBV6-5 to TRBJ2-2, with D possibly matching TRBD2 (7 bases). This CDR3 region has 14 residues. CDR1 and CDR2 (germline): MNHEY, SVGAGI. V shed 6 bases and J shed 7 bases, with 15 bases lying between them.

The chain recombines TRBV6-5 with TRBJ1-1; unclear D gene. Germline V gene sequence: CDR1 MNHEY, CDR2 SVGAGI. The CDR3 loop spans 14 amino acids. Between the trimmed V and J ends, which lost 0 bases and 3 bases, there was a span of 8 bases. For the CDR3, the DNA is TGTGCCAGCAGTTACTCGATGGGATACACTGAAGCTTTCTTT. Protein: CASSYSMGYTEAFF.

This chain connects TRBV3-1 (or the pseudogene TRBV3-2) to TRBJ1-4; D is perhaps TRBD1 (5 bases). V dropped 0 bases and J dropped 5 bases, with 10 bases sitting between them. This CDR3 comprises 15 residues. Germline lookup yields CDR1 LGHDT and CDR2 YNNKEL (reference sequence). CDR3: CASSQEGGANEKLFF. The CDR3 nucleotides read TGTGCCAGCAGCCAAGAAGGAGGGGCGAATGAAAAACTGTTTTTT.

The chain links TRBV7-6 to TRBJ2-3, with 13 bases matching TRBD2. The V gene's germline CDR1 is SGHVS and CDR2 FNYEAQ. This CDR3 is 18 amino acids long. Germline trimming cut 3 bases from V and 0 bases from J; bases unmatched to any gene: 6. The chain's CDR3 is CASSFLGLAGTSTDTQYF. The CDR3 DNA reads as TGTGCCAGCAGCTTCTTGGGACTAGCGGGGACTAGCACAGATACGCAGTATTTT.

The chain employs TRBV5-4 and TRBJ2-1; D is possibly TRBD1 or TRBD2 (7 bases each). Germline loops: CDR1 SGHNT, CDR2 YYREEE (reference sequence). Trimming took off 4 bases at V and 8 bases at J, with 16 bases between the two ends. The CDR3 consists of 14 residues. CDR3 sequence: CASSTATGRDEQFF. CDR3 bases: TGTGCCAGCAGCACCGCGACAGGGAGGGATGAGCAGTTCTTC.

This chain's CDR3 is CASSPPGEPNTEAFF. CDR3 nucleotide sequence: TGTGCCAGCAGCCCCCCCGGGGAACCTAACACTGAAGCTTTCTTT. The chain combines TRBV6-5 with TRBJ1-1; the D is unclear. Trimming took 6 bases from V and 2 from J, leaving 16 bases between them. CDR3 length: 15 amino acids. Germline lookup yields CDR1 MNHEY and CDR2 SVGAGI.

This clone was seen more than once but under ten times. This chain connects TRBV30 to TRBJ1-6, with D unclear. This CDR3 is 16 amino acids long. V gave up 2 bases and J gave up 7 bases, with 18 bases separating them. Germline V CDR1 and CDR2: GTSNPN, SVGIG (reference sequence). The CDR3 spells CAWSNPMSKGNSPLHF. Here the CDR3 DNA reads TGTGCCTGGAGTAATCCCATGTCGAAGGGAAATTCACCCCTCCACTTT.

The chain is built from TRBV5-4 and TRBJ1-2; 9 nucleotides align to TRBD1. Germline V lookup: CDR1 SGHNT, CDR2 YYREEE (reference sequence). The CDR3 length is 14 residues. Unmatched junction bases numbered 4, after V lost 5 bases and J lost 2 bases. The DNA for the CDR3 is TGTGCCAGCAGACGGGACAGGGAAAACTATGGCTACACCTTC. It specifies CASRRDRENYGYTF.

This clone was counted at least ten times. The chain links TRBV6-1 to TRBJ2-1; TRBD2 matches at 11 bases. Germline CDR1 MNHNS, CDR2 SASEGT. This CDR3 spans 16 amino acids. V was pared by 4 bases and J by 7 bases, with 9 bases of the junction left unmatched. CDR3 nucleotide sequence: TGTGCCAGCAGTGGATCTATAGCGGGGGGGAATAATGAGCAGTTCTTC. Encoded protein: CASSGSIAGGNNEQFF.

The chain joins TRBV28 to TRBJ1-5, with D uncertain. The CDR3 is 13 residues long. CDR1 and CDR2 from the germline V gene are MDHEN and SYDVKM. V was clipped by 5 bases and J by 9 bases, with 14 bases between them. The CDR3 DNA is TGTGCCAGCAGTCTCGCCCCGACTCGGCCCCAGCATTTT. Encoded protein: CASSLAPTRPQHF.

The V call is TRBV6-5, the J call TRBJ2-7, with D possibly TRBD1 on 5 matching bases. Germline CDR1 reads MNHEY; CDR2 reads SVGAGI. The CDR3 runs 11 residues. V shed 8 bases and J shed 9 bases, with 14 bases lying between them. CDR3 loop: CASSTGPWQYF. As DNA, the CDR3 is TGTGCCAGCTCTACAGGCCCCTGGCAGTACTTC.

The chain couples TRBV4-3 to TRBJ2-6; a possible D gene is TRBD1 (8 bases). The germline gives CDR1 LGHNA, CDR2 YSLEER. V lost 3 bases, J lost 2 bases, and 17 bases lay in between. The CDR3 has 18 residues. The CDR3 protein is CASSQRTGTTAGANVLTF. The CDR3 region has the DNA TGCGCCAGCAGCCAGAGGACAGGGACTACAGCTGGGGCCAACGTCCTGACTTTC.

The V gene is TRBV7-9, the J gene TRBJ1-1; 9 bases map to TRBD1. Germline trimming cut 4 bases from V and 4 bases from J; bases unmatched to any gene: 4. Germline CDR1 SEHNR, CDR2 FQNEAQ (reference sequence). The CDR3 totals 14 residues. CDR3 bases: TGTGCCAGCAGCTACCGACAGGGGGGCACTGAAGCTTTCTTT. The encoded protein is CASSYRQGGTEAFF.

The chain couples TRBV6-2 or TRBV6-3 to TRBJ2-5; no firm D call. The CDR3 is 12 amino acids. Trimming removed 4 bases at V and 5 bases at J, with 8 bases between. The germline V gene has CDR1 MNHEY and CDR2 SVGEGT. CDR3 region: CASSSQGETQYF. CDR3 in DNA: TGTGCCAGCAGTTCCCAAGGGGAGACCCAGTACTTC.

V is TRBV7-8 and J is TRBJ2-1; 9 positions agree with TRBD2. The CDR3 has 13 amino acids. Germline V gene data show CDR1 as SGHVS and CDR2 as FQNEAQ. The CDR3 region is CACGGRGGDEQFF. In DNA form, the CDR3 reads TGTGCTTGCGGGGGCCGCGGGGGGGATGAGCAGTTCTTC.

The chain joins TRBV9 to TRBJ2-1; D gene unclear. Looked up from germline, CDR1 is SGDLS and CDR2 is YYNGEE. The CDR3 contains 16 residues. V dropped 0 bases and J dropped 6 bases, with 16 bases sitting between them. In DNA, the CDR3 is TGTGCCAGCAGCGTAGGCCTGTCCACCTCGGGCAATGAGCAGTTCTTC. Protein: CASSVGLSTSGNEQFF.

The chain couples TRBV6-5 to TRBJ2-1; TRBD1 is a possible D gene (6 bases). The CDR3 runs to 11 residues. The germline gives CDR1 MNHEY, CDR2 SVGAGI. V was shortened by 5 bases and J by 7 bases, with 6 bases between the two germline ends. The CDR3 spells CASSQGNEQFF. For the CDR3, the DNA is TGTGCCAGCAGTCAGGGGAATGAGCAGTTCTTC.

The chain uses TRBV9 and TRBJ1-2; TRBD1 matches at 7 bases. Germline assignment: CDR1 SGDLS and CDR2 YYNGEE. CDR3 length: 13 residues. Germline trimming cut 3 bases from V and 4 bases from J; bases unmatched to any gene: 3. The CDR3 region has the DNA TGTGCCAGCAGCGAAACAGGGGTCTATGGCTACACCTTC. Residues: CASSETGVYGYTF.

The V call is TRBV7-2, the J call TRBJ2-7; 15 bases fit TRBD2. The CDR3 spans 15 residues. Unmatched junction bases numbered 0, after V lost 0 bases and J lost 6 bases. CDR1 and CDR2 from the germline V gene are SGHTA and FQGNSA. The CDR3 DNA reads TGTGCCAGCAGCTTAGCGGGACTAGCGGGAGGCGAGCAGTACTTC. Its protein is CASSLAGLAGGEQYF.

The chain employs TRBV6-1 and TRBJ2-7; D possibly matches TRBD1 or TRBD2 (5 bases each). CDR1 MNHNS and CDR2 SASEGT come from the germline V gene. The CDR3 is 16 residues long. Trimming cost V 2 bases and J 2 bases, with 16 bases left between them. CDR3 protein: CASSEQVGTGPYEQYF. In nucleotides, the CDR3 is TGTGCCAGCAGTGAACAGGTTGGGACGGGGCCCTACGAGCAGTACTTC.

This clone is a singleton in its sample. This rearrangement joins TRBV6-2 or TRBV6-3 to TRBJ1-4; TRBD1 is a possible D gene (5 bases). Trimming left V 6 bases short and J 7 bases short, with 9 bases between. The CDR3 totals 12 residues. Germline assignment: CDR1 MNHEY and CDR2 SVGEGT. The CDR3 reads CASSEGFEKLFF. The CDR3 nucleotides are TGTGCCAGCAGCGAGGGGTTTGAAAAACTGTTTTTT.

The chain has TRBV11-3 and TRBJ2-2; 8 bases are a match to TRBD2. There are 15 residues in the CDR3. The junction had 6 bases not matched to a gene; V was cut back by 2 bases and J by 7 bases. Per germline, CDR1 SGHNT and CDR2 YENEEA. CDR3 DNA sequence: TGTGCCAGCAGCTTAACGGGGGGGCCAGACGGGGAGCTGTTTTTT. Protein product: CASSLTGGPDGELFF.